This passage covers 22 T cell receptor beta chains from one sample sequenced in a study of vaccination effects on CD4 cells after COVID-19. Viral peptide pool expansion of antigen-specific CD4+ T cells preceded sequencing in the ViraFEST assay. Following culture for ten to eleven days, CD4+ T cells were isolated. Recipients of the vaccine had no prior SARS-CoV-2 infection and negative nucleocapsid antibodies. Sequencing used immunoSEQ multiplex PCR; TCRdb keeps in-frame clones, though not all of them. The table lists tens of thousands of clones, about three fifths of them singletons. Antigens of these TCRs are unknown. The sample was CD4+ T cells from PBMCs cultured with HCoV-OC43 spike peptides, taken before COVID-19 vaccination. Indicated subset: HCoV-OC43 spike overlapping peptide pool stimulation. The receptors originated from a human donor who received a COVID-19 vaccine.

The J gene is TRBJ2-7, the V gene TRBV4-1; 9 bases map to TRBD2. Germline V gene lookup returns CDR1 MGHRA and CDR2 YSYEKL. V lost 1 base and J lost 6; bases outside the gene matches: 10. This CDR3 region has 16 residues. CDR3 sequence: CASSQGWASGRFEQYF. DNA for the CDR3: TGCGCCAGCAGCCAAGGTTGGGCAAGCGGGAGGTTCGAGCAGTACTTC.

This clone turned up a few times. The V and J genes are TRBV3-1 (or the pseudogene TRBV3-2) and TRBJ1-5; the D gene is possibly TRBD1 (5 bases). The CDR3 is made up of 14 amino acids. Deletions cut 0 bases from V and 7 bases from J, with 10 bases between. In germline, CDR1 is LGHDT, CDR2 YNNKEL (reference sequence). The CDR3 DNA reads as TGTGCCAGCAGCCAAGACGGGGGAAACCAGCCCCAGCATTTT. This gives the protein CASSQDGGNQPQHF.

The rearrangement uses TRBV6-5 and TRBJ1-5; D gene unclear. The CDR3 consists of 15 residues. The germline V gene has CDR1 MNHEY and CDR2 SVGAGI. Trimming removed 7 bases from V and 1 base from J, with 14 bases in between. CDR3 sequence (DNA): TGTGCCAGCACCGAAGGCCCGATAAGCAATCAGCCCCAGCATTTT. This gives the protein CASTEGPISNQPQHF.

This clone has only a few counts. The rearrangement uses TRBV7-9 and TRBJ1-2; D unclear. Germline V CDR1 and CDR2: SEHNR, FQNEAQ (reference sequence). The CDR3 runs 14 residues. V lost 2 bases and J 2 bases, leaving 9 bases between the germline ends. Written as DNA, the CDR3 is TGTGCCAGCAGCTTATCGCAGCCCAACTATGGCTACACCTTC. Its translation is CASSLSQPNYGYTF.

This clone was detected only a few times. The gene calls are TRBV9 and TRBJ1-2, with 12 nucleotides matching TRBD1. The CDR3 is 18 residues long. J gave up 4 bases and V 3 bases, and 13 bases lay outside the gene matches. The germline V gene has CDR1 SGDLS and CDR2 YYNGEE. CDR3 bases: TGTGCCAGCAGCGGCCGGGACAGGGGGCCGGGATCCGTCTATGGCTACACCTTC. This gives the protein CASSGRDRGPGSVYGYTF.

Concerning this clone: The junction departs from the called germline gene at one end, perhaps through a read error. V gene TRBV27 combines with J gene TRBJ2-7; TRBD2 might be the D (5 bases). Germline assignment: CDR1 MNHEY and CDR2 SMNVEV (reference sequence). The CDR3 extends over 13 amino acids. This CDR3 is CASSPLSGPPRAF. For the CDR3, the DNA is TGTGCCAGCAGTCCCCTCAGTGGTCCACCGAGGGCCTTC.

In this sample, this clone turned up once. The chain employs TRBV11-3 and TRBJ2-6; D unclear. Trimming stripped 3 bases from V and 0 bases from J, with 0 bases between. This CDR3 has 13 residues. CDR1 is SGHNT and CDR2 is YENEEA in the germline V gene. The chain's CDR3 is CASSFSGANVLTF. The DNA of the CDR3 is TGTGCCAGCAGCTTCTCTGGGGCCAACGTCCTGACTTTC.

Only a few counts were recorded for this clone. The chain recombines TRBV6-5 with TRBJ2-1; the D gene is possibly TRBD1 (6 bases). The ends were cut back, 5 bases at V and 2 bases at J, with 10 bases in the middle. Germline CDR1 is MNHEY and CDR2 is SVGAGI. This CDR3 region has 14 residues. Here the CDR3 DNA reads TGTGCCAGCAGTCTACAGGGAACCTACAATGAGCAGTTCTTC. Translation: CASSLQGTYNEQFF.

The chain carries TRBV3-1 (or the pseudogene TRBV3-2) and TRBJ2-1; D is unclear. CDR1 and CDR2 (germline): LGHDT, YNNKEL (reference sequence). V was cut by 1 base and J by 11 bases, with 9 bases left in between. The CDR3 spans 12 residues. In DNA form, the CDR3 reads TGTGCCAGCAGCCAAGGCTCCCTACAGCAGTTCTTC. This sequence encodes CASSQGSLQQFF.

The chain links TRBV29-1 to TRBJ1-1; D uncertain. The CDR3 runs 16 residues. CDR1 and CDR2 (germline): SQVTM, ANQGSEA. Trimming shortened V by 2 bases and J by 5 bases, and 21 bases separated the two germline ends. The CDR3: CSVERWGGGMGTEAFF. CDR3 nucleotides: TGCAGCGTTGAAAGATGGGGAGGAGGGATGGGGACTGAAGCTTTCTTT.

This chain connects TRBV5-1 to TRBJ2-5, with D possibly being TRBD2 (6 bases). Germline assignment: CDR1 SGHRS and CDR2 YFSETQ. The CDR3 loop spans 17 amino acids. Trimming shortened V by 1 base and J by 2 bases, and 18 bases separated the two germline ends. CDR3 nucleotide sequence: TGCGCCAGCAGCTTGCTCGGCGGGATAGGGATACAAGAGACCCAGTACTTC. It translates to CASSLLGGIGIQETQYF.

The genes are TRBV27 and TRBJ2-7, with unresolved D. The V end lost 3 bases, the J end lost 3 bases, and 3 bases lay between the germline ends. The germline V gene encodes CDR1 MNHEY and CDR2 SMNVEV (reference sequence). The CDR3 sequence is 11 residues long. CDR3 nucleotide sequence: TGTGCCAGCAGTTTCGGCTACGAGCAGTACTTC. Amino acid sequence: CASSFGYEQYF.

This clone was observed a few times. The chain is built from TRBV5-1 and TRBJ1-1, with D perhaps TRBD1 (5 bases). V shed 0 bases and J shed 8 bases, with 11 bases lying between them. Germline lookup yields CDR1 SGHRS and CDR2 YFSETQ. CDR3 length: 13 amino acids. CDR3 region: CASSLASGEEAFF. The CDR3 DNA follows: TGCGCCAGCAGCTTGGCTTCGGGGGAGGAAGCTTTCTTT.

This clone appeared once. The chain uses TRBV5-1 and TRBJ2-2; 9 nucleotides line up with TRBD1. After removal of 4 bases from V and 6 bases from J, the junction contained 10 bases not matched to a gene. The CDR3 has 16 amino acids. Germline lookup yields CDR1 SGHRS and CDR2 YFSETQ. The CDR3 loop reads CASSTAGTGQAGELFF. The CDR3 DNA sequence: TGCGCCAGCAGCACCGCCGGGACAGGGCAGGCCGGGGAGCTGTTTTTT. Together with reference TRBV5-1 and TRBJ2-2, the CDR3 gives the full variable domain: KAGVTQTPRYLIKTRGQQVTLSCSPISGHRSVSWYQQTPGQGLQFLFEYFSETQRNKGNFPGRFSGRQFSNSRSEMNVSTLELGDSALYLCASSTAGTGQAGELFFGEGSRLTVL.

In this sample, this clone turned up a few times. This chain joins TRBV18 and TRBJ1-3, with 12 bases identical to TRBD1. V lost 0 bases, J lost 4 bases, and 4 bases stayed unmatched. CDR1 is KGHSH and CDR2 is LQKENI in the germline V gene. The length of the CDR3 is 17 residues. CDR3 loop: CASSPPGTGGLGNTIYF. In DNA form, the CDR3 reads TGTGCCAGCTCACCACCGGGGACAGGGGGCCTCGGAAACACCATATATTTT.

The chain employs TRBV2 and TRBJ1-3; D not certain. Trimming removed 4 bases at V and 3 bases at J, with 10 bases between. CDR3 length: 14 residues. Germline values: CDR1 SNHLY, CDR2 FYNNEI. CDR3 DNA sequence: TGTGCCAGCAGTGGGAGTAGGAATGGAAACACCATATATTTT. Encoded protein: CASSGSRNGNTIYF.

J is TRBJ2-3 and V is TRBV6-6; perhaps TRBD1 as D (5 bases). The CDR3 loop spans 16 amino acids. Germline V gives CDR1 MNHNY, CDR2 SVGAGI (reference sequence). Trimming stripped 2 bases from V and 6 bases from J, with 18 bases between. The CDR3: CASSYKRGSSADTQYF. CDR3 nucleotides: TGTGCCAGCAGTTACAAAAGGGGCTCCTCCGCCGATACGCAGTATTTT.

The J gene is TRBJ2-4, the V gene TRBV5-1, with 8 positions matching TRBD2. The J segment lost 5 bases and the V segment lost 4 bases, leaving 8 bases of the junction unmatched. CDR1 and CDR2 from the germline V gene are SGHRS and YFSETQ. This CDR3 is 15 amino acids long. In DNA form, the CDR3 reads TGCGCCAGCAGCCCGGGGGGGCCGGGGCAAAACATTCAGTACTTC. Protein: CASSPGGPGQNIQYF.

The gene calls are TRBV5-1 and TRBJ2-5; D possibly corresponds to TRBD2 (5 bases). This CDR3 is built from 13 residues. V gave up 3 bases and J gave up 4 bases, with 10 bases separating them. The germline V gene encodes CDR1 SGHRS and CDR2 YFSETQ. The CDR3 region is CASSSGWGETQYF. CDR3 in DNA: TGCGCCAGCAGCTCGGGATGGGGAGAGACCCAGTACTTC.

V and J are TRBV25-1 and TRBJ2-7, with TRBD1 as a possible D gene (7 bases). Trimming pared 2 bases from V and 6 bases from J, leaving 11 bases between. Germline CDR1 and CDR2: MGHDK and SYGVNS. The CDR3 has 13 residues. Here the CDR3 reads CASSEMEGAEQYF. CDR3 bases: TGTGCCAGCAGTGAAATGGAGGGGGCCGAGCAGTACTTC.

This chain joins TRBV30 and TRBJ2-7; D is unresolved. The germline CDR1 and CDR2 sequences are GTSNPN and SVGIG (reference sequence). V lost 0 bases and J 11 bases, leaving 14 bases between the germline ends. CDR3 length: 12 amino acids. The CDR3 DNA is TGTGCCTGGAGTGTGGACCTTATCCGGGAGTACTTC. It translates to CAWSVDLIREYF.

This rearrangement joins TRBV19 to TRBJ1-5; D gene uncertain. Per the germline V gene, CDR1 is LNHDA and CDR2 is SQIVND (reference sequence). The CDR3 runs to 13 residues. Trimming left V 7 bases short and J 2 bases short, with 9 bases between. The CDR3 here is CASTLQGNQPQHF. The CDR3, as DNA: TGTGCCAGTACCCTCCAGGGCAATCAGCCCCAGCATTTT.